What follows describes a single T cell receptor (beta chain). TCRdb's table, derived via immunoSEQ multiplex PCR, lists solely in-frame clones and lacks some. Among some 300,000 clones listed, 89% were seen once. This entry is derived from a study of blood T cell repertoires in COVID-19. Study as a whole: The origin of the acute and convalescent COVID-19 samples was the United States, Italy and Spain. T cells, B-cell-depleted T cells, or PBMCs provided the cDNA or gDNA that served as material.

The V and J ends lost 4 bases and 0 bases, in that order; junction bases with no gene match: 9. CDR3 length equals 17 residues. Germline CDR1 and CDR2: SGHDT and YYEEEE. Clinical histories supplied by participants themselves formed the basis of cohort assignment. The sequenced sample consisted of PBMCs or T cells enriched from blood (not recorded which). The sequence derives from a woman between 25 and 40 years old who had recovered from COVID-19. The J gene is TRBJ2-4, the V gene TRBV5-6; TRBD1 agrees at 8 bases. The CDR3 loop is CASSLAGGEGAKNIQYF. The CDR3 DNA reads as TGTGCCAGCAGCCTGGCAGGGGGCGAGGGAGCCAAAAACATTCAGTACTTC.